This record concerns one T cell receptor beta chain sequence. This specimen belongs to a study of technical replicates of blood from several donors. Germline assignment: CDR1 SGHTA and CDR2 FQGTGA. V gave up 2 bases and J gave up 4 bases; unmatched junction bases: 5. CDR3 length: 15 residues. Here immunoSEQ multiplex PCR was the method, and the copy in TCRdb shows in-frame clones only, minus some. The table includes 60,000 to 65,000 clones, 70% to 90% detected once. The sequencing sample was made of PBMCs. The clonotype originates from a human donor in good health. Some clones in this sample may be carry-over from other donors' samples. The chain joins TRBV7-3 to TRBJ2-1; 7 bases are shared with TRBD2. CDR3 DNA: TGTGCCAGCAGCTTACTCGCGGGAGATTACAATGAGCAGTTCTTC. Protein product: CASSLLAGDYNEQFF. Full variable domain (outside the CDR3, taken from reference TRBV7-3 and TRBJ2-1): GAGVSQTPSNKVTEKGKYVELRCDPISGHTALYWYRQSLGQGPEFLIYFQGTGAADDSGLPNDRFFAVRPEGSVSTLKIQRTERGDSAVYLCASSLLAGDYNEQFFGPGTRLTVL.